This passage covers 3 T cell receptor beta chains from one sample sequenced in a study of T cell repertoires in cytomegalovirus infection (dated by TCRdb to between 2018 and 2021). The sample's treatment or condition label, in plain terms: in vitro stimulation with specific CMV peptide epitopes to enrich CMV-specific T cells. The reads were generated on an Illumina HiSeq 1500. The public reads were reprocessed in TCRdb via fastp at Q25 and MiXCR, keeping in-frame beta chains. When rows share a CDR3 protein, they turn into one entry using the most common DNA and genes. Present in this sample are just over 450,000 distinct CDR3 sequences, under 55% of which were seen just once. Roughly two fifths of the sample rests with the top ten. Their cognate antigens are unknown. Sequencing was performed on cultured PBMCs, taken from culture after CMV antigen stimulation. Receptors were obtained from a human donor in good health (CMV status not recorded). Some clones in this sample may be carry-over from other donors' samples.

The chain employs TRBV12-3 or TRBV12-4 and TRBJ1-2; a weak D match, TRBD1 (6 bases). The CDR3 contains 13 residues. Trimming pared 8 bases from V and 8 bases from J, leaving 18 bases between. CDR3 loop: CASSIPGAGGYTF. The CDR3 coding sequence is TGTGCCAGCTCCATCCCGGGGGCGGGCGGCTACACCTTC.

This sequence joins TRBV6-1 and TRBJ1-5; D not certain. From germline, CDR1 is MNHNS and CDR2 SASEGT. V was cut by 5 bases and J by 1 base, with 12 bases left in between. The CDR3 length is 15 residues. The CDR3 here is CASSLTVGSNQPQHF. CDR3 DNA sequence: TGTGCCAGCAGTCTAACCGTCGGGAGCAATCAGCCCCAGCATTTT.

This clonotype was seen repeatedly, ten times or more. The V and J genes are TRBV7-2 and TRBJ2-1; TRBD2 matches 10 bases. Trimming removed 1 base from V and 6 bases from J; junction bases left unmatched: 3. The CDR3 spans 15 residues. Germline CDR1 SGHTA, CDR2 FQGNSA. CDR3 DNA sequence: TGTGCCAGCAGCTTAGGTCTAGCGGGAGTCAATGAGCAGTTCTTC. Translated, it gives CASSLGLAGVNEQFF. Drawing the rest from reference TRBV7-2 and TRBJ2-1, the complete variable domain is GAGVSQSPSNKVTEKGKDVELRCDPISGHTALYWYRQSLGQGLEFLIYFQGNSAPDKSGLPSDRFSAERTGGSVSTLTIQRTQQEDSAVYLCASSLGLAGVNEQFFGPGTRLTVL.